Each of the 5 T cell receptor beta chains below was sequenced from the same sample in a study of beta chain features in type 1 diabetes. Notes on the study in general: People with Type 1 diabetes carried modestly yet significantly shorter TCRB CDR3s in all four CD4+ subsets.

TCRB transcripts that were expressed got sequenced, as all of the isolated RNA had been reverse transcribed. Generated by immunoSEQ multiplex PCR, the TCRdb table keeps only in-frame clones and is missing some. This sample has 500,000 to 850,000 clones, with more than 13% found just once. No antigens are known for them. Sequenced input: naive CD4+ T cells from blood. These receptors originate from a man aged 18 to 29 with type 1 diabetes.

This clone has a handful of counts. This chain connects TRBV7-9 to TRBJ1-6; tentatively, D is TRBD1 (5 bases). Trimming stripped 5 bases from V and 4 bases from J, with 12 bases between. The CDR3 sequence is 15 residues long. Germline V gene sequence: CDR1 SEHNR, CDR2 FQNEAQ (reference sequence). This CDR3 reads CASSLRDLYNSPLHF. Written as DNA, the CDR3 is TGTGCCAGCAGCCTCCGGGACTTATATAATTCACCCCTCCACTTT.

The gene calls are TRBV6-5 and TRBJ2-5; 7 bases map to TRBD2. J was trimmed by 3 bases and V by 0 bases; bases with no gene match: 7. Per germline, CDR1 MNHEY and CDR2 SVGAGI. The CDR3 extends over 16 amino acids. The CDR3 spells CASSYSMGLAEETQYF. CDR3 sequence (DNA): TGTGCCAGCAGTTACTCGATGGGGCTAGCGGAAGAGACCCAGTACTTC.

The gene calls are TRBV20-1 and TRBJ2-3; D gene ambiguous. Per the germline V gene, CDR1 is DFQATT and CDR2 is SNEGSKA (reference sequence). The CDR3 runs to 11 residues. Trimming removed 5 bases at V and 4 bases at J, with 7 bases between. The CDR3 loop is CSAGYSDTQYF. In DNA, the CDR3 is TGCAGTGCTGGCTATTCAGATACGCAGTATTTT.

The sample holds a few counts of this clone. The chain joins TRBV5-4 to TRBJ2-1, with 9 positions matching TRBD1. CDR1 and CDR2 from the germline V gene are SGHNT and YYREEE (reference sequence). The CDR3 sequence is 15 residues long. With V trimmed by 0 bases and J by 7 bases, 5 bases remained unmatched. In DNA form, the CDR3 reads TGTGCCAGCAGCTTGGGGACAGGGGTAGGTAATGAGCAGTTCTTC. Encoded protein: CASSLGTGVGNEQFF.

This clone appeared a few times. This chain connects TRBV4-1 to TRBJ1-6; 7 nucleotides align to TRBD1. V was clipped by 0 bases and J by 9 bases; unmatched bases: 5. The CDR3 loop spans 15 amino acids. The germline gives CDR1 MGHRA, CDR2 YSYEKL. CDR3: CASSQEGGGGSPLHF. CDR3 in DNA: TGCGCCAGCAGCCAAGAGGGAGGGGGCGGTTCACCCCTCCACTTT.